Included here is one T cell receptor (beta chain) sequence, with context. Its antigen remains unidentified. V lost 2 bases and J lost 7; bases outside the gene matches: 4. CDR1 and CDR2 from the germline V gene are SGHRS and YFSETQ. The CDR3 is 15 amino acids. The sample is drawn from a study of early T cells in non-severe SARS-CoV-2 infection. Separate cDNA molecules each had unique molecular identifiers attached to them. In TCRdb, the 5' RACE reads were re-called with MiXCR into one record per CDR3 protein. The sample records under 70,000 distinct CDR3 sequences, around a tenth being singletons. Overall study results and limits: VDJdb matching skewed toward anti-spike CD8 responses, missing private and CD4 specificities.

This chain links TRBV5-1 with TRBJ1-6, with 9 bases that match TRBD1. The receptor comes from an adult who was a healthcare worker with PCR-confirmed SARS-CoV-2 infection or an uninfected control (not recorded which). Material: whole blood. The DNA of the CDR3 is TGCGCCAGCAGCTTATCCGGGACAGGGAATTCACCCCTCCACTTT. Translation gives CASSLSGTGNSPLHF.